The 16 T cell receptor beta chains below come from one sample, sequenced in a study of T cell repertoires in cytomegalovirus infection. TCRdb itself ran the reads through MiXCR, one entry per CDR3 protein. The table includes under 800,000 distinct CDR3 sequences, approximately 24% detected once. Sequenced: CD8+ T cells from PBMCs. These receptors were collected from a human donor in good health (CMV status not recorded). Some clones in this sample may be carry-over from other donors' samples.

This chain connects TRBV28 to TRBJ2-2; D gene unclear. V lost 0 bases, J lost 0 bases, and 8 bases lay in between. The CDR3 runs to 16 residues. Germline CDR1 reads MDHEN; CDR2 reads SYDVKM. The CDR3 nucleotides read TGTGCCAGCAGTTTATGGGGCCGAGCGAACACCGGGGAGCTGTTTTTT. It codes for CASSLWGRANTGELFF. Combining the CDR3 with reference TRBV28 and TRBJ2-2 gives the whole variable domain DVKVTQSSRYLVKRTGEKVFLECVQDMDHENMFWYRQDPGLGLRLIYFSYDVKMKEKGDIPEGYSVSREKKERFSLILESASTNQTSMYLCASSLWGRANTGELFFGEGSRLTVL.

This clonotype was found many times. CDR3 nucleotides: TGTGCCAGCAGCTTACTAGGGGGTGGCACTGAAGCTTTCTTT. It specifies CASSLLGGGTEAFF. The chain links TRBV7-2 to TRBJ1-1; the D gene is possibly TRBD1 (6 bases). The ends were cut back, 2 bases at V and 4 bases at J, with 11 bases in the middle. The length of the CDR3 is 14 residues. The germline gives CDR1 SGHTA, CDR2 FQGNSA. The entire variable domain, with the rest obtained from reference TRBV7-2 and TRBJ1-1, is as follows: GAGVSQSPSNKVTEKGKDVELRCDPISGHTALYWYRQSLGQGLEFLIYFQGNSAPDKSGLPSDRFSAERTGGSVSTLTIQRTQQEDSAVYLCASSLLGGGTEAFFGQGTRLTVV.

The V call is TRBV7-9, the J call TRBJ2-3, with 9 bases lining up with TRBD1. The V and J ends lost 11 bases and 4 bases, in that order; junction bases with no gene match: 4. The CDR3 covers 12 residues. CDR1 SEHNR and CDR2 FQNEAQ come from the germline V gene (reference sequence). The CDR3 DNA follows: TGTGCCGGACACAGGGGGCCAGATACGCAGTATTTT. It yields the protein CAGHRGPDTQYF.

This clonotype was counted ten times or more. V is TRBV7-2 and J is TRBJ2-1; 14 positions agree with TRBD2. The length of the CDR3 is 19 residues. With V trimmed by 0 bases and J by 4 bases, 8 bases remained unmatched. Germline CDR1 and CDR2: SGHTA and FQGNSA. The CDR3 protein is CASSLAMTSGGASYNEQFF. The DNA of the CDR3 is TGTGCCAGCAGCTTAGCGATGACTAGCGGGGGGGCGTCGTACAATGAGCAGTTCTTC.

This clonotype was picked up many times. This rearrangement joins TRBV7-9 to TRBJ1-1; D is unresolved. The CDR3 loop spans 14 amino acids. Germline lookup yields CDR1 SEHNR and CDR2 FQNEAQ (reference sequence). V was shortened by 5 bases and J by 4 bases, with 14 bases between the two germline ends. In DNA form, the CDR3 reads TGTGCCAGCAGCACACCGGGCGGAGGCACTGAAGCTTTCTTT. Protein: CASSTPGGGTEAFF.

This clonotype was recorded at least ten times. This chain links TRBV7-9 with TRBJ2-2, with unresolved D. The CDR3 consists of 13 residues. Germline CDR1 and CDR2: SEHNR and FQNEAQ (reference sequence). V was trimmed by 2 bases and J by 7 bases, leaving 8 bases between them. The CDR3 spells CASSLPGRGELFF. CDR3 in DNA: TGTGCCAGCAGCTTACCTGGACGCGGGGAGCTGTTTTTT.

The table lists this clonotype with a few counts. The chain combines TRBV3-1 with TRBJ1-2, with D unclear. CDR3 length equals 15 residues. Trimming pared 3 bases from V and 0 bases from J, leaving 11 bases between. Looked up from germline, CDR1 is LGHDT and CDR2 is YNNKEL (reference sequence). The CDR3 protein is CASSHLKPANYGYTF. The CDR3 coding sequence is TGTGCCAGCAGCCACCTGAAACCAGCTAACTATGGCTACACCTTC.

This clonotype was counted between two and nine times. The rearrangement links TRBV25-1 to TRBJ2-1; 8 bases fit TRBD1. The CDR3 has 17 amino acids. Germline lookup yields CDR1 MGHDK and CDR2 SYGVNS. With V trimmed by 2 bases and J by 6 bases, 12 bases remained unmatched. Written as DNA, the CDR3 is TGTGCCAGCAGTGAACTCCAGGGGGCCCTCCCGATCAATGAGCAGTTCTTC. Its protein product is CASSELQGALPINEQFF.

The chain has TRBV20-1 and TRBJ2-3, with 10 bases matching TRBD2. Germline trimming cut 0 bases from V and 4 bases from J; bases unmatched to any gene: 7. CDR1 is DFQATT and CDR2 is SNEGSKA in the germline V gene (reference sequence). This CDR3 is 16 amino acids long. In DNA form, the CDR3 reads TGCAGTGCTAGAGATGGAGTAGCGGGGGGCGCAGATACGCAGTATTTT. This sequence encodes CSARDGVAGGADTQYF.

In DNA, the CDR3 is TGTGCCAGCAGTCCCCTCACTAGCTCCTACGAGCAGTACGTC. Amino acid sequence: CASSPLTSSYEQYV. The V call is TRBV28, the J call TRBJ2-7; a possible D gene is TRBD2 (5 bases). V dropped 5 bases and J dropped 0 bases, with 11 bases sitting between them. CDR3 length: 14 amino acids. Germline values: CDR1 MDHEN, CDR2 SYDVKM.

The rearrangement joins TRBV12-3 or TRBV12-4 to TRBJ2-6, with unresolved D. V was cut by 3 bases and J by 0 bases, with 15 bases left in between. The CDR3 runs to 18 residues. The CDR3 sequence is CASSFSALTLSGANVLTF. Here the CDR3 DNA reads TGTGCCAGCAGTTTTTCCGCGCTTACCCTCTCTGGGGCCAACGTCCTGACTTTC.

In nucleotides, the CDR3 is TGTGCCAGCACCCCGACAGGGACTCGCCTTTACAATGAGCAGTTCTTC. This encodes CASTPTGTRLYNEQFF. V gene TRBV6-2 or TRBV6-3 combines with J gene TRBJ2-1; TRBD1 is a possible D gene (7 bases). The CDR3 runs to 16 residues. Trimming pared 7 bases from V and 4 bases from J, leaving 20 bases between. CDR1 MNHEY and CDR2 SVGEGT come from the germline V gene.

J is TRBJ2-1 and V is TRBV7-9; TRBD1 aligns across 10 bases. Trimming cost V 5 bases and J 2 bases; bases outside gene matches: 6. CDR3 length: 16 residues. Germline V gene data show CDR1 as SEHNR and CDR2 as FQNEAQ (reference sequence). This chain's CDR3 is CASSKGTGVPYNEQFF. CDR3 nucleotides: TGTGCCAGCAGCAAAGGGACAGGGGTTCCCTACAATGAGCAGTTCTTC.

This clonotype came up many times. V usage is TRBV28 and J usage is TRBJ1-4; D ambiguous. This CDR3 spans 17 amino acids. With 6 bases removed from V and 0 bases from J, the gap between germline ends came to 17 bases. CDR1 is MDHEN and CDR2 is SYDVKM in the germline V gene. Here the CDR3 DNA reads TGTGCCAGCAGGCCCTTAAATGAAATTGCAACTAATGAAAAACTGTTTTTT. Translating gives CASRPLNEIATNEKLFF.

This clonotype was seen more than once but under ten times. One junction end does not reproduce the germline sequence, and a read error may be involved. This chain links TRBV29-1 with TRBJ1-2, with 9 bases lining up with TRBD1. This CDR3 has 14 amino acids. In germline, CDR1 is SQVTM, CDR2 ANQGSEA. The CDR3 nucleotides are TGCAGCGTGGAAGGACAGGGGCCTCTCGACTGTCTCACCTTC. Its translation is CSVEGQGPLDCLTF.

The table lists this clonotype with many counts. The chain couples TRBV7-6 to TRBJ1-4; D not resolved. Germline loops: CDR1 SGHVS, CDR2 FNYEAQ. The CDR3 extends over 16 amino acids. The V end lost 4 bases, the J end lost 2 bases, and 14 bases lay between the germline ends. In nucleotides, the CDR3 is TGTGCCAGCAGCTCTTCGAATCCAGATACTAATGAAAAACTGTTTTTT. It translates to CASSSSNPDTNEKLFF.